This T cell receptor (beta chain) was obtained from a study of CD8 T cells in ankylosing spondylitis (dated by TCRdb to about 2017). In terms of the full investigation: T cell receptor beta repertoires were profiled in healthy donors and ankylosing spondylitis patients so that disease-linked TCR variants could be found. The full study cohort comprised around 25 ankylosing spondylitis patients and approximately 100 healthy donors. Peripheral blood was sampled, and synovial fluid was also collected from ankylosing spondylitis patients. Points the paper makes about the study in general: Some motif variants were previously reported in synovial fluid and blood of reactive arthritis patients, suggesting common disease-initiation mechanisms. The disease-linked clones showed a CD8+ phenotype and occurred at relatively low frequencies in peripheral blood. According to the report, matched synovial fluid samples from ankylosing spondylitis patients were significantly enriched for the disease-linked clones. A TCR beta motif of about eight highly homologous amino acid variants appeared characteristic of blood from ankylosing spondylitis patients.

This clonotype was detected ten times or more. Its binding antigen is unknown. It has no much larger one-base neighbor in the sample; base qualities were not kept. The reads were generated on an Illumina HiSeq 2500. Quantitative 5'-RACE with molecular barcodes was used to prepare TCR beta libraries. The authors' pipeline ran thus. To identify disease-linked TCR variants, a new computational method was used, one built on a probabilistic model of VDJ rearrangement. The raw public data were reprocessed by TCRdb itself: fastp quality trimming at Q25, MiXCR clonotype calling, in-frame beta chains only. Identical CDR3 proteins give one entry, which carries the most common genes and DNA. TCRdb assigned the V and J calls; the authors' analysis was not used. The sample table contains fewer than 250,000 distinct CDR3 sequences; only one count was recorded for 30% to 40% of them. 3.5% to 4.5% of the sample is held by the ten biggest clonotypes.

Trimming at the junction amounts to 5 bases on V and 2 bases on J, and the germline ends lie 13 bases apart. The CDR3 runs 14 amino acids, cysteine and phenylalanine included. Just the 42-base CDR3 DNA is kept, in frame starting at base 1. CDR1 and CDR2 are read off the germline V gene (reference sequence) as DFQATT and SNEGSKA. The sequence is built from TRBV20-1 and TRBJ2-1; TRBD2 might be the D gene, on 6 matching bases. The receptor comes from a male donor with ankylosing spondylitis or in good health (not recorded which). The source material was blood, either unsorted or a sorted T cell fraction (not recorded which). The DNA sequence follows: TGCAGTGCTTCCCGGGGGATGGCCTACAATGAGCAGTTCTTC. Its product reads: CSASRGMAYNEQFF.